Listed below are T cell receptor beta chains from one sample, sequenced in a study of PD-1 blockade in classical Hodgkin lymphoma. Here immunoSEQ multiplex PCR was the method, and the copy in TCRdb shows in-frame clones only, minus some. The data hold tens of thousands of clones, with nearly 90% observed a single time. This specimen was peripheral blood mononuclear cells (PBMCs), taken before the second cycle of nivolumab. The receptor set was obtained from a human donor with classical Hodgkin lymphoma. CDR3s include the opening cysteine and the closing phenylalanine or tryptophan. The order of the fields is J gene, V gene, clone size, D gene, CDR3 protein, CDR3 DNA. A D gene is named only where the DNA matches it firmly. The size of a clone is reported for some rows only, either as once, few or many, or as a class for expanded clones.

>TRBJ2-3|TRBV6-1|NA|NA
CASSDLVSTDTQYF
TGTGCCAGCAGTGATTTAGTTAGCACAGATACGCAGTATTTT
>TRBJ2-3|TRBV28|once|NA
CASSFAARAIPDTQYF
TGTGCCAGCAGTTTCGCGGCTCGAGCTATCCCAGATACGCAGTATTTT
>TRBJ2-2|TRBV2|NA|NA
CASRLRILNTGELFF
TGTGCCAGCCGGCTGAGGATCCTGAACACCGGGGAGCTGTTTTTT
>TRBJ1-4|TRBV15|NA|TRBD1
CATSRPQTGDYEKLFF
TGTGCCACCAGCAGGCCCCAGACAGGGGACTATGAAAAACTGTTTTTT
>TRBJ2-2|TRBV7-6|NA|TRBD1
CASSPGQGMNTGELFF
TGTGCCAGCAGCCCTGGACAGGGGATGAACACCGGGGAGCTGTTTTTT
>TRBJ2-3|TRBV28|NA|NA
CASSPFTDTQYF
TGTGCCAGCAGTCCCTTCACAGATACGCAGTATTTT
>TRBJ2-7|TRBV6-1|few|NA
CATPANSIHEQYF
TGTGCCACACCTGCGAACTCGATTCACGAGCAGTACTTC
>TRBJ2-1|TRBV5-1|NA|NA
CASSLGGGPYNEQFF
TGCGCCAGCAGCTTGGGTGGGGGCCCCTACAATGAGCAGTTCTTC
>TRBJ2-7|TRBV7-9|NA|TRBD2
CASSGSGRIYEQYF
TGTGCCAGCAGCGGTAGCGGGAGGATCTACGAGCAGTACTTC
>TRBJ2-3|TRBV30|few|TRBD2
CAWSVRLAGELQYF
TGTGCCTGGAGTGTAAGGCTAGCGGGAGAGTTGCAGTATTTT
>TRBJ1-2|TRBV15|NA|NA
CATSRGTHDLYGYTF
TGTGCCACCAGCAGGGGGACTCACGACCTCTATGGCTACACCTTC
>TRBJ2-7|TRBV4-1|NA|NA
CASSQVGSYEQYF
TGCGCCAGCAGCCAAGTAGGATCCTACGAGCAGTACTTC
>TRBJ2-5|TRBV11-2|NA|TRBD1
CASNRQGAGETQYF
TGTGCCAGCAACAGACAGGGGGCGGGGGAGACCCAGTACTTC
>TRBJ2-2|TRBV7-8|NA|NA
CASSLMSNTGELFF
TGTGCCAGCAGCTTAATGTCGAACACCGGGGAGCTGTTTTTT
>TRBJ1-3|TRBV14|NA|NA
CASSQDSTVGSGNTIYF
TGTGCCAGCAGCCAAGATTCCACGGTGGGCTCTGGAAACACCATATATTTT
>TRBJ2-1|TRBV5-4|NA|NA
CASSRQPGSISYNEQFF
TGTGCCAGCAGCCGCCAGCCGGGTTCCATCTCCTACAATGAGCAGTTCTTC
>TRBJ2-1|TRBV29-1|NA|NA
CSVVTPHRYNEQFF
TGCAGCGTTGTCACCCCCCACAGGTACAATGAGCAGTTCTTC
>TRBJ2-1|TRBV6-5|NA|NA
CASSYSSGAEQFF
TGTGCCAGCAGTTACTCGTCCGGAGCTGAGCAGTTCTTC
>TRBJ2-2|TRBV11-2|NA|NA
CASSLVGAARWWTGELFF
TGTGCCAGCAGCTTAGTTGGGGCAGCCCGTTGGTGGACCGGGGAGCTGTTTTTT
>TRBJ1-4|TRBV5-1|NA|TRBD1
CASSAEGRGLREKLFF
TGCGCCAGCAGCGCCGAAGGGAGGGGGCTTCGCGAAAAACTGTTTTTT
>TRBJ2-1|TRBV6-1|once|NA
CASSDRGYEQFF
TGTGCCAGCAGCGACCGGGGCTATGAGCAGTTCTTC
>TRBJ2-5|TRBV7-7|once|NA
CASSLGVGETQYF
TGTGCTAGCAGCTTAGGGGTAGGGGAGACCCAGTACTTC
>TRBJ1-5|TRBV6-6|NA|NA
CASSRGTQSNQPQHF
TGTGCCAGCAGTAGAGGGACACAAAGCAATCAGCCCCAGCATTTT
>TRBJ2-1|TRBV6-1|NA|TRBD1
CASSPKGQNEQFF
TGTGCCAGCAGTCCGAAGGGACAGAATGAGCAGTTCTTC
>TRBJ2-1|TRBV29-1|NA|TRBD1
CSVVQGAAPGTLFNEQFF
TGCAGCGTTGTTCAGGGGGCTGCCCCCGGGACGCTGTTTAATGAGCAGTTCTTC
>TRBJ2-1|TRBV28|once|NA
CASSRGWDEQFF
TGTGCCAGCAGCCGGGGGTGGGACGAGCAGTTCTTC
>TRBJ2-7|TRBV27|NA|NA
CASSTLGHAPYEQYF
TGTGCCAGCAGTACCCTCGGCCACGCGCCCTACGAGCAGTACTTC
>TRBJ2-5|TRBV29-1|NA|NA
CSATVTQETQYF
TGCAGCGCAACAGTTACCCAAGAGACCCAGTACTTC
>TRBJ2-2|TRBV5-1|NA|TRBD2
CASSLVQGTSGGNTGELFF
TGCGCCAGCAGCTTGGTACAGGGGACTAGCGGGGGTAACACCGGGGAGCTGTTTTTT
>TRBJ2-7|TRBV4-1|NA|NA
CASSVAVGYEQYF
TGCGCCAGCAGCGTGGCCGTGGGTTACGAGCAGTACTTC
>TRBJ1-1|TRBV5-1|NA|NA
CASSTYEAFF
TGCGCCAGCAGCACCTATGAAGCTTTCTTT
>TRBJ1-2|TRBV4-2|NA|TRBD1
CASSPSPGTANYGYTF
TGTGCCAGCAGCCCAAGCCCAGGGACAGCGAACTATGGCTACACCTTC
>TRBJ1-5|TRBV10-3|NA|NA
CAISAPGFEQPQHF
TGTGCCATCAGTGCTCCGGGTTTCGAACAGCCCCAGCATTTT
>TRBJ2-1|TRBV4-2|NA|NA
CASSPPADYNEQFF
TGTGCCAGCAGCCCCCCGGCGGATTACAATGAGCAGTTCTTC
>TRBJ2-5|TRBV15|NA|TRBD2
CATSMGGEETQYF
TGTGCCACCAGCATGGGGGGGGAGGAGACCCAGTACTTC
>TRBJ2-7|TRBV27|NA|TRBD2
CASSLLAGPTYEQYF
TGTGCCAGCAGTTTGCTAGCGGGACCAACCTACGAGCAGTACTTC
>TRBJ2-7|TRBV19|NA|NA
CASSIGPGRYEQYF
TGTGCCAGTAGTATAGGTCCCGGACGGTACGAGCAGTACTTC
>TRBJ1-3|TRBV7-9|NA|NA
CASSRISGNTIYF
TGTGCCAGCAGCCGCATCTCTGGAAACACCATATATTTT
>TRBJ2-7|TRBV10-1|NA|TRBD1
CASSSRDRVYEQYF
TGCGCCAGCAGCAGCCGGGACAGGGTCTACGAGCAGTACTTC
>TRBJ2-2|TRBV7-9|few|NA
CASSFSGQLTGELFF
TGTGCCAGCAGCTTTAGCGGACAGTTAACCGGGGAGCTGTTTTTT
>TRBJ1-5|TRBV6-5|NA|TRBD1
CASRRDRGDQPQHF
TGTGCCAGTCGGCGGGACAGGGGGGACCAGCCCCAGCATTTT
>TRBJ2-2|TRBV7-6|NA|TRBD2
CASSREPISGRAGTGELFF
TGTGCCAGCAGCCGCGAGCCGATTAGCGGGAGGGCCGGGACCGGGGAGCTGTTTTTT
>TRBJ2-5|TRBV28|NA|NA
CASSLNQVHQETQYF
TGTGCCAGCAGTTTAAACCAGGTCCACCAAGAGACCCAGTACTTC
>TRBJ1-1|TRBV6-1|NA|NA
CASSDIGGNTEAFF
TGTGCCAGCAGTGACATTGGCGGGAACACTGAAGCTTTCTTT
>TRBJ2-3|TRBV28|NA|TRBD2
CASSLLRTSGAKPTDTQYF
TGTGCCAGCAGTTTACTGCGGACTAGCGGGGCCAAACCCACAGATACGCAGTATTTT
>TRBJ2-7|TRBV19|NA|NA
CASRGGSRGADEQYF
TGTGCCAGTCGGGGTGGGTCGCGGGGAGCGGACGAGCAGTACTTC
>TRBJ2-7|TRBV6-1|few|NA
CASRWRGLGYEQYF
TGTGCCAGCAGGTGGAGGGGGCTAGGATACGAGCAGTACTTC
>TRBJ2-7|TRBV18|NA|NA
CASSPGGSLYEQYF
TGTGCCAGCTCACCAGGAGGGTCCCTCTACGAGCAGTACTTC
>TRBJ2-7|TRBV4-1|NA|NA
CASSLKSLSTYEQYF
TGCGCCAGCAGCCTAAAGTCACTCTCGACCTACGAGCAGTACTTC
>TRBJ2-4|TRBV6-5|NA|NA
CASSQQGAGGIQYF
TGTGCCAGCAGTCAACAGGGCGCCGGGGGCATTCAGTACTTC
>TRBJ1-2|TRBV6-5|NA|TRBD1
CASSLIRTGGYTF
TGTGCCAGCAGTCTCATACGGACAGGGGGCTACACCTTC
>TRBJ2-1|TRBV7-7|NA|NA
CASSPQQSSYNEQFF
TGTGCCAGCAGCCCCCAGCAGAGCTCCTACAATGAGCAGTTCTTC
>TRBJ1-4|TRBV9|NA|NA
CASSARTSVGVEKLFF
TGTGCCAGCAGCGCCCGGACTTCCGTCGGGGTGGAAAAACTGTTTTTT
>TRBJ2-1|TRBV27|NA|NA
CASRWGADEQFF
TGTGCCAGCAGATGGGGGGCGGATGAGCAGTTCTTC
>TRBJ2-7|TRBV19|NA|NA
CASSLYRGGSYEQYF
TGTGCCAGTAGTCTCTACAGGGGAGGCTCCTACGAGCAGTACTTC
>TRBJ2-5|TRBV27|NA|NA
CASRRTQGYQETQYF
TGTGCCAGCAGACGAACTCAGGGGTACCAAGAGACCCAGTACTTC
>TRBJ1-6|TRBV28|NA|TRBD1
CASSLTGTGGSPLHF
TGTGCCAGCAGCTTAACCGGGACAGGGGGATCACCCCTCCACTTT
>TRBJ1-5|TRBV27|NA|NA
CASSLGGGGNQPQHF
TGTGCCAGCAGTTTGGGAGGGGGTGGCAATCAGCCCCAGCATTTT
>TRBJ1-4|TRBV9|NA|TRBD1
CASSVGRGPNEKLFF
TGTGCCAGCAGCGTAGGTAGGGGGCCTAATGAAAAACTGTTTTTT
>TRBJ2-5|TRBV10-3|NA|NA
CAISQAGNQETQYF
TGTGCCATCAGCCAAGCAGGGAATCAAGAGACCCAGTACTTC